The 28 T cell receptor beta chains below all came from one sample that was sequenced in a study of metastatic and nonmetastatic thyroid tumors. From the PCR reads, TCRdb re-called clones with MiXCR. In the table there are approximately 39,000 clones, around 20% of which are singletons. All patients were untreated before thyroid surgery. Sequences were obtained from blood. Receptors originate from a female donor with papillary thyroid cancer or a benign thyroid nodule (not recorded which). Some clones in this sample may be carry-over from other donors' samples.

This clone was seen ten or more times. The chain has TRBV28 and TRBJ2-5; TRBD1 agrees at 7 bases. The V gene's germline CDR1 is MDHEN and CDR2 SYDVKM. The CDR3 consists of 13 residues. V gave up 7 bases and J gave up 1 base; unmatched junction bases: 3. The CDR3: CASIGTVQETQYF. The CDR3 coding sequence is TGTGCCAGCATCGGGACAGTCCAAGAGACCCAGTACTTC. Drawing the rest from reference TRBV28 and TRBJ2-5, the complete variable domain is DVKVTQSSRYLVKRTGEKVFLECVQDMDHENMFWYRQDPGLGLRLIYFSYDVKMKEKGDIPEGYSVSREKKERFSLILESASTNQTSMYLCASIGTVQETQYFGPGTRLLVL.

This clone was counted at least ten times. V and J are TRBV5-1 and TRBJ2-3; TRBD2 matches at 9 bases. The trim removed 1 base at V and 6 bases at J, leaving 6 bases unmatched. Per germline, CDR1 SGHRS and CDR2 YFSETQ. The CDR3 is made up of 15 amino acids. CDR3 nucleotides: TGCGCCAGCAGCTTGACGACTAGCGGCGGGGATACGCAGTATTTT. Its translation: CASSLTTSGGDTQYF.

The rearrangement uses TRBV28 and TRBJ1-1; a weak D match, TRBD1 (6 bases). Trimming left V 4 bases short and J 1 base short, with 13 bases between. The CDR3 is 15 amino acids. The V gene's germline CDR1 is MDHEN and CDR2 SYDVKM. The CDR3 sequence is CASSSLDSGNTEAFF. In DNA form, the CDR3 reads TGTGCCAGCAGTTCATTGGACAGTGGGAACACTGAAGCTTTCTTT.

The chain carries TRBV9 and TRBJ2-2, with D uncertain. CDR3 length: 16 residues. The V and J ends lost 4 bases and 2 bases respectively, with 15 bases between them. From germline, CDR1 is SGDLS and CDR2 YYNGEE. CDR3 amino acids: CASSREWTLNTGELFF. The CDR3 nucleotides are TGTGCCAGCAGCCGCGAATGGACCCTTAACACCGGGGAGCTGTTTTTT.

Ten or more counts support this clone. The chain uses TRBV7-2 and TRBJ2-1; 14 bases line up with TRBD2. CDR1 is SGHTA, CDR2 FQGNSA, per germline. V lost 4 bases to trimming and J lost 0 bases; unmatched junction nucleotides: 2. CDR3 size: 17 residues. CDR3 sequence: CASSSGTSGSSYNEQFF. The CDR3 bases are TGTGCCAGCAGCTCGGGGACTAGCGGGAGCTCCTACAATGAGCAGTTCTTC.

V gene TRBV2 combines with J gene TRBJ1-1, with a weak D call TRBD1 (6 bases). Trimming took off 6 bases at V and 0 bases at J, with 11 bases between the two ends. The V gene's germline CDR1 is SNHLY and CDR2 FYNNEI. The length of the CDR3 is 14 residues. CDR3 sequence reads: CASSRTVMNTEAFF. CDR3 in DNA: TGTGCCAGCAGCCGGACAGTAATGAACACTGAAGCTTTCTTT.

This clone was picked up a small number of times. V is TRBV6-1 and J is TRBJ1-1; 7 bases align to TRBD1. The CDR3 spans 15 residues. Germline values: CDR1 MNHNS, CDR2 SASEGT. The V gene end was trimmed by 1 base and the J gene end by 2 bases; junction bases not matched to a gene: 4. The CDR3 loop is CASSEEGTANTEAFF. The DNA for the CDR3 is TGTGCCAGCAGTGAAGAGGGGACAGCAAACACTGAAGCTTTCTTT.

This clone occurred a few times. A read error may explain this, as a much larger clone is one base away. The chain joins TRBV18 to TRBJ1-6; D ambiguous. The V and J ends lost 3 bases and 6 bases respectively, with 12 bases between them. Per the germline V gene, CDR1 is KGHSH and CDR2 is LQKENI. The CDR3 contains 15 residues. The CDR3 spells CASSPLESSNSPLHF. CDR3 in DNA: TGTGCCAGCTCACCGTTAGAGTCCAGTAATTCACCCCTCCACTTT.

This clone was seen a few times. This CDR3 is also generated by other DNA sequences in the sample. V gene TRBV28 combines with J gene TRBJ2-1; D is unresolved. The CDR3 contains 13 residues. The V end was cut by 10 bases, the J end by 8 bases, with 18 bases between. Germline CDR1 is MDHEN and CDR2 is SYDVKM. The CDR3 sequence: CAIGDGQYYEQFF. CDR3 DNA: TGTGCCATCGGTGATGGTCAATATTATGAGCAGTTCTTC.

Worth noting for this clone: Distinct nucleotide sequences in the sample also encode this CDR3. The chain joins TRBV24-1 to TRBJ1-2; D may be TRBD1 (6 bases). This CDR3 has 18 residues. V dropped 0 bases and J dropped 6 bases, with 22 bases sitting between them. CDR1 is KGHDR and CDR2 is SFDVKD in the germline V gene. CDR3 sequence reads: CATSDLRDTREGGDGYTF. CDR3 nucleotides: TGTGCCACCAGTGATTTGAGGGACACTCGCGAGGGCGGGGATGGCTACACCTTC.

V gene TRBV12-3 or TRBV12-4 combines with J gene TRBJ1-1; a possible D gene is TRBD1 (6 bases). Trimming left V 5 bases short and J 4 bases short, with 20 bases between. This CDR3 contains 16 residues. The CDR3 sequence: CASSTGTWVMSTEAFF. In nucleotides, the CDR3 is TGTGCCAGCAGTACCGGGACATGGGTGATGAGCACTGAAGCTTTCTTT.

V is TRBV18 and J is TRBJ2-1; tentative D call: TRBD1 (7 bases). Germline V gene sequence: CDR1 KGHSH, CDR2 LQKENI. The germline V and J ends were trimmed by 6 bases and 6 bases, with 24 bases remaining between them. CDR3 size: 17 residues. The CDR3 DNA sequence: TGTGCCAGCTCCCGTAAGGGAGGACAGGTGGTGACCAATGAGCAGTTCTTC. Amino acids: CASSRKGGQVVTNEQFF.

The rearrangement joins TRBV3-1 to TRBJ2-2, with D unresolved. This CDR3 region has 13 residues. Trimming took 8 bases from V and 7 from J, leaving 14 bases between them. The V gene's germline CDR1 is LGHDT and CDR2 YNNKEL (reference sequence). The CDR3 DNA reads TGTGCCAGCTCCCATCTGGGGTTCGGGGAGCTGTTTTTT. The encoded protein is CASSHLGFGELFF.

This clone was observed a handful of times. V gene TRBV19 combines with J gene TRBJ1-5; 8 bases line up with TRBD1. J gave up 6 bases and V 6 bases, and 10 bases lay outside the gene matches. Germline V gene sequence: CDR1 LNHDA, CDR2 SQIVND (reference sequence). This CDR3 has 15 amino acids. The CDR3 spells CASRTFTGGRQPQHF. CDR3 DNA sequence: TGTGCCAGTAGAACGTTCACAGGGGGGCGTCAGCCCCAGCATTTT.

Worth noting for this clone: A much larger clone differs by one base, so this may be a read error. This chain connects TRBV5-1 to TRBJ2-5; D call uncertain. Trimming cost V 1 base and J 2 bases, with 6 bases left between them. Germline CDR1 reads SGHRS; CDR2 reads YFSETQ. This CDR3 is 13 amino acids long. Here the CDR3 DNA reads TGCGCCAGCAGCTTGCAGGAACAAGAGACCCAGTACTTC. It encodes CASSLQEQETQYF.

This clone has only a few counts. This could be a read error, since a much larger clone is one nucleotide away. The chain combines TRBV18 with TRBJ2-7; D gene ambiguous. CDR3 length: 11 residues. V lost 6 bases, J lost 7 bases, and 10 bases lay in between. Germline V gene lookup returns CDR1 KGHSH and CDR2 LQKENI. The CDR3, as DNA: TGTGCCAGCTCCCCATCAGCGGAGCAGTACTTC. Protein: CASSPSAEQYF.

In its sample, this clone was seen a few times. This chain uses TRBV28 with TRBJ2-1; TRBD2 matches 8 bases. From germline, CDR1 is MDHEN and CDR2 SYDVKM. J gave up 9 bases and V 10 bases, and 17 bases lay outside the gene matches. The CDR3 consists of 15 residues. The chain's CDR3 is CANRLTSVLGGEQFF. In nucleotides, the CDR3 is TGTGCCAACAGGTTGACTAGCGTACTGGGGGGTGAGCAGTTCTTC.

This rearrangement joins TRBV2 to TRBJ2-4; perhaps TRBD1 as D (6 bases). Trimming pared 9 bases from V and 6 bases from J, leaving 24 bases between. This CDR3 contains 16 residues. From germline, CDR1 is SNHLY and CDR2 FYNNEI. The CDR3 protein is CARGDMVNGFVNIQYF. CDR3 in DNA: TGTGCCAGGGGGGACATGGTAAATGGCTTCGTAAACATTCAGTACTTC.

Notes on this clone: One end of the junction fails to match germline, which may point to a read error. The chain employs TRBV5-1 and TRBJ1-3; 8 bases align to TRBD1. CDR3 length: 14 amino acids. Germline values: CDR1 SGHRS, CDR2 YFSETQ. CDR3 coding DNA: TGCACCAGCAGGGACAGGTCAGCCGGAAACACCATATATTTT. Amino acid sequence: CTSRDRSAGNTIYF.

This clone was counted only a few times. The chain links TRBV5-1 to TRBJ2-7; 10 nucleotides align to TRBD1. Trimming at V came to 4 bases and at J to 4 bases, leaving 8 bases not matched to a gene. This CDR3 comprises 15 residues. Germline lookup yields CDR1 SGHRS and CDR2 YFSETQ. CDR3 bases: TGCGCCAGCAGCCGGGGGACAGGGGCAACTTACGAGCAGTACTTC. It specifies CASSRGTGATYEQYF.

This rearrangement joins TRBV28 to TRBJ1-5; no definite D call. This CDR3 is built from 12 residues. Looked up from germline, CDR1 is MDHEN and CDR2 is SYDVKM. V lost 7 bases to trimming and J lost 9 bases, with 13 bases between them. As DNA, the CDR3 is TGTGCCAGCACTTCTCCCCGAGGGCCCCAGCATTTT. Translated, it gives CASTSPRGPQHF.

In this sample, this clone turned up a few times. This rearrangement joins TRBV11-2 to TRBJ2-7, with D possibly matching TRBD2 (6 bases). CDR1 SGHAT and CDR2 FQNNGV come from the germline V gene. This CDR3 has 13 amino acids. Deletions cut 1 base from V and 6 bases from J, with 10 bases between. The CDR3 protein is CASSLAGGAEQYF. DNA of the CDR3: TGTGCCAGCAGCTTAGCCGGCGGGGCCGAGCAGTACTTC.

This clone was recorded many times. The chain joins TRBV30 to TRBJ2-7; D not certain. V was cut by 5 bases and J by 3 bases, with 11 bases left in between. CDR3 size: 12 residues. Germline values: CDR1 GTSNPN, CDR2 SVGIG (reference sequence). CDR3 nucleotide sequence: TGTGCCTGGTCCTCCGGCGGCTACGAGCAGTACTTC. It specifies CAWSSGGYEQYF.

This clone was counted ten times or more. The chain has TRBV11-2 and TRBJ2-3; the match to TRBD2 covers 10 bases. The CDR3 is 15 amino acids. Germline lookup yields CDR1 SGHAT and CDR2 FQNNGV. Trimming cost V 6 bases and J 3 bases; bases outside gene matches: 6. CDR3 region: CASRLTSGETDTQYF. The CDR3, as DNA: TGTGCCAGCAGGCTTACTAGCGGGGAAACAGATACGCAGTATTTT.

The CDR3 loop reads CASIPLATTGGASYNSPLHF. CDR3 nucleotide sequence: TGTGCCAGTATCCCCTTAGCGACTACAGGGGGCGCTTCCTATAATTCACCCCTCCACTTT. The chain couples TRBV7-3 to TRBJ1-6, with 9 bases that match TRBD1. This CDR3 is 20 amino acids long. Germline CDR1 SGHTA, CDR2 FQGTGA. The ends lost 9 bases at V and 1 base at J; junction bases unmatched: 19.

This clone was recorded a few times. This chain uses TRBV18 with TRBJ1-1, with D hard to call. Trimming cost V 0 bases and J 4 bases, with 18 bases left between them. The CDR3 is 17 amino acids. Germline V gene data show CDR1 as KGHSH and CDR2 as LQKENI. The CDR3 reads CASSPPDWHPSGTEAFF. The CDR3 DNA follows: TGTGCCAGCTCACCACCGGATTGGCACCCGAGCGGCACTGAAGCTTTCTTT. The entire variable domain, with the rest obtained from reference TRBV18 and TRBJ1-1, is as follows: NAGVMQNPRHLVRRRGQEARLRCSPMKGHSHVYWYRQLPEEGLKFMVYLQKENIIDESGMPKERFSAEFPKEGPSILRIQQVVRGDSAAYFCASSPPDWHPSGTEAFFGQGTRLTVV.

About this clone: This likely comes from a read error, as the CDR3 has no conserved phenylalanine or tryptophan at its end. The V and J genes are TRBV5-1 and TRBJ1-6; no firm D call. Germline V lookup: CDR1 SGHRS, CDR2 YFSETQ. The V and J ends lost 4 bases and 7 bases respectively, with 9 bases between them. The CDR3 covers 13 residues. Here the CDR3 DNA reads TGCGCCAGCAGCCTCCAGGAGAATTCACCCCTCCACATT. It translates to CASSLQENSPLHI.

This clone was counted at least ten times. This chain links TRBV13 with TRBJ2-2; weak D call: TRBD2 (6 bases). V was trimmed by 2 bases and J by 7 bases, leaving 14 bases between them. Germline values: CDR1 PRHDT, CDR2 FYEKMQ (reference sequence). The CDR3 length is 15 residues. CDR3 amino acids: CASSLRGTAGGELFF. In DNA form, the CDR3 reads TGTGCCAGCAGCTTACGTGGGACTGCGGGCGGGGAGCTGTTTTTT.